A single sample is the source of the 16 T cell receptor beta chains below, sequenced in a study of blood T cell repertoires in COVID-19 (TCRdb year 2020). Preparation of the library involved the immunoSEQ multiplex PCR assay. This is the immuneACCESS table as TCRdb keeps it, with only in-frame sequences that have V and J called. A part of the clones is gone; compared with another copy, unresolved V genes explain less than half, and the rest is unexplained. In all, the sample holds around 470,000 clones, and roughly 89% of those were seen once. The leading ten clones occupy about 0.91% of the sample. Specimen: peripheral blood. The source is a man between 18 and 29 years old with COVID-19, enrolled during active disease.

The rearrangement uses TRBV2 and TRBJ1-1; no firm D call. This CDR3 has 13 amino acids. CDR1 is SNHLY and CDR2 is FYNNEI in the germline V gene. V was trimmed by 6 bases and J by 7 bases, leaving 15 bases between them. The CDR3 DNA sequence: TGTGCCAGCAGGGAGATGCCCGCCTTTGAAGCTTTCTTT. Translating gives CASREMPAFEAFF.

This sequence joins TRBV3-1 (or the pseudogene TRBV3-2) and TRBJ2-4, with TRBD1 as a possible D gene (7 bases). Looked up from germline, CDR1 is LGHDT and CDR2 is YNNKEL (reference sequence). The CDR3 covers 14 residues. V gave up 4 bases and J gave up 8 bases, with 15 bases separating them. CDR3 coding DNA: TGTGCCAGCAGCCGTCCTAGCAGGGGGGACATTCAGTACTTC. Protein: CASSRPSRGDIQYF.

This rearrangement joins TRBV5-6 to TRBJ1-2; weak D call: TRBD1 (5 bases). Between the trimmed V and J ends, which lost 3 bases and 2 bases, there was a span of 14 bases. This CDR3 has 15 residues. The germline V gene encodes CDR1 SGHDT and CDR2 YYEEEE. CDR3 residues: CASSSLLTENYGYTF. CDR3 bases: TGTGCCAGCAGCTCCCTCCTGACAGAAAACTATGGCTACACCTTC.

This chain connects TRBV6-6 to TRBJ2-7; 10 bases agree with TRBD1. This CDR3 is 16 amino acids long. V was pared by 0 bases and J by 3 bases, with 5 bases of the junction left unmatched. The germline V gene encodes CDR1 MNHNY and CDR2 SVGAGI (reference sequence). The CDR3 DNA reads TGTGCCAGCAGTTACTCCGAGGACAGGGGGGACTACGAGCAGTACTTC. Amino acid sequence: CASSYSEDRGDYEQYF.

V and J are TRBV5-1 and TRBJ2-5; D might be TRBD2 (6 bases). Trimming took 2 bases from V and 5 from J, leaving 10 bases between them. This CDR3 is built from 13 residues. CDR1 is SGHRS, CDR2 YFSETQ, per germline. The CDR3 sequence is CASSFRERETQYF. CDR3 coding DNA: TGCGCCAGCAGCTTCCGGGAGAGGGAGACCCAGTACTTC.

This chain connects TRBV29-1 to TRBJ2-5; 8 nucleotides line up with TRBD1. Per germline, CDR1 SQVTM and CDR2 ANQGSEA. The CDR3 spans 13 residues. After removal of 4 bases from V and 4 bases from J, the junction contained 5 bases not matched to a gene. CDR3 protein: CSVVVQGGETQYF. As DNA, the CDR3 is TGCAGCGTTGTAGTACAGGGGGGAGAGACCCAGTACTTC.

In its sample, this clone was seen once. The chain links TRBV19 to TRBJ1-5; 9 nucleotides align to TRBD1. CDR1 and CDR2 (germline): LNHDA, SQIVND (reference sequence). The CDR3 is 16 amino acids. With V trimmed by 4 bases and J by 0 bases, 4 bases remained unmatched. DNA for the CDR3: TGTGCCAGTAGTACACAGGGGGCCAATAGCAATCAGCCCCAGCATTTT. It translates to CASSTQGANSNQPQHF.

V is TRBV11-1 and J is TRBJ1-1; tentatively, D is TRBD1 (6 bases). In germline, CDR1 is SGHAT, CDR2 FQDESV (reference sequence). This CDR3 region has 15 residues. The V end was cut by 1 base, the J end by 7 bases, with 16 bases between. CDR3 residues: CASSLDRKWGLEAFF. Written as DNA, the CDR3 is TGTGCCAGCAGCTTAGACCGGAAGTGGGGGCTTGAAGCTTTCTTT. Based on the CDR3 plus reference TRBV11-1 and TRBJ1-1, the full variable domain is EAEVAQSPRYKITEKSQAVAFWCDPISGHATLYWYRQILGQGPELLVQFQDESVVDDSQLPKDRFSAERLKGVDSTLKIQPAELGDSAMYLCASSLDRKWGLEAFFGQGTRLTVV.

The chain links TRBV6-5 to TRBJ2-3; D is unclear. Trimming stripped 8 bases from V and 6 bases from J, with 9 bases between. The length of the CDR3 is 11 residues. The germline V gene has CDR1 MNHEY and CDR2 SVGAGI. The CDR3 sequence is CASASRDTQYF. CDR3 nucleotide sequence: TGTGCCAGCGCTTCTAGGGATACGCAGTATTTT.

The chain has TRBV3-1 (or the pseudogene TRBV3-2) and TRBJ2-7; tentatively, D is TRBD1 (6 bases). The CDR3 is 15 residues long. CDR1 and CDR2 from the germline V gene are LGHDT and YNNKEL (reference sequence). The ends were cut back, 4 bases at V and 1 base at J, with 14 bases in the middle. The CDR3 loop is CASSLDRTVSYEQYF. The CDR3 nucleotides read TGTGCCAGCAGCCTCGACCGGACAGTTTCCTACGAGCAGTACTTC.

The rearrangement uses TRBV25-1 and TRBJ2-7; TRBD1 matches 11 bases. This CDR3 spans 15 amino acids. J was trimmed by 7 bases and V by 4 bases; bases with no gene match: 9. CDR1 and CDR2 (germline): MGHDK, SYGVNS. The CDR3 DNA reads as TGTGCCAGCAGTGTAACCGGGACAGGGGGTGGGGAGCAGTACTTC. As protein: CASSVTGTGGGEQYF.

V and J are TRBV1 and TRBJ2-7; the D call of TRBD2 is as the table states it, not checked on the DNA. TRBV1 corresponds to a pseudogene. This CDR3 has 17 residues. CDR3 coding DNA: TGCACCAGCAGCCAGCCGGGACTAGCGGGGGGGCGGTACGAGCAGTACTTC. It is translated as CTSSQPGLAGGRYEQYF.

CDR3 sequence reads: CASSPDIYAAIYNEQFF. The CDR3 DNA reads as TGTGCCAGTAGTCCAGATATATACGCGGCTATTTACAATGAGCAGTTCTTC. This sequence joins TRBV19 and TRBJ2-1; D remains ambiguous. V shed 5 bases and J shed 4 bases, with 21 bases lying between them. This CDR3 is built from 17 residues. From germline, CDR1 is LNHDA and CDR2 SQIVND (reference sequence). Combining the CDR3 with reference TRBV19 and TRBJ2-1 gives the whole variable domain DGGITQSPKYLFRKEGQNVTLSCEQNLNHDAMYWYRQDPGQGLRLIYYSQIVNDFQKGDIAEGYSVSREKKESFPLTVTSAQKNPTAFYLCASSPDIYAAIYNEQFFGPGTRLTVL.

This clone was recorded a few times. The rearrangement links TRBV7-9 to TRBJ2-7, with 15 bases lining up with TRBD2. Germline CDR1 reads SEHNR; CDR2 reads FQNEAQ (reference sequence). The J segment lost 0 bases and the V segment lost 3 bases, leaving 9 bases of the junction unmatched. CDR3 length: 19 residues. The CDR3 DNA reads as TGTGCCAGCAGCTTTGGACCTCCGGGACTAGCGGGAGGCTCCTACGAGCAGTACTTC. It codes for CASSFGPPGLAGGSYEQYF.

The chain recombines TRBV25-1 with TRBJ1-4; the D gene is possibly TRBD1 (5 bases). From germline, CDR1 is MGHDK and CDR2 SYGVNS. The CDR3 is 15 residues long. The V end lost 5 bases, the J end lost 7 bases, and 17 bases lay between the germline ends. CDR3 sequence (DNA): TGTGCCAGCAGTAATCTGAATGGGGGGGGTGAAAAACTGTTTTTT. This gives the protein CASSNLNGGGEKLFF.

CDR3 loop: CASSLVGQEPNYGYTF. In DNA, the CDR3 is TGCGCCAGCAGCTTGGTTGGACAGGAGCCTAACTATGGCTACACCTTC. The chain uses TRBV5-1 and TRBJ1-2; 7 bases align to TRBD1. The CDR3 totals 16 residues. Unmatched junction bases numbered 5, after V lost 0 bases and J lost 0 bases. The germline CDR1 and CDR2 sequences are SGHRS and YFSETQ.